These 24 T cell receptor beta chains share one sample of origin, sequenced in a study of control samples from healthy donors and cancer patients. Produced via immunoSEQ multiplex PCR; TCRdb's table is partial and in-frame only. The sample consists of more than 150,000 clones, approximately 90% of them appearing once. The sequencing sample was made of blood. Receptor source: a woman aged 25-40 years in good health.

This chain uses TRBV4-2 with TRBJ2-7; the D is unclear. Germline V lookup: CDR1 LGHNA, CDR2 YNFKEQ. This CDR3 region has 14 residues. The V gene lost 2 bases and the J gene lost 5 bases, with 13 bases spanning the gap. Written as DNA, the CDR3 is TGTGCCAGCAGCCAACCACTTACCTTCCACGAGCAGTACTTC. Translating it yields CASSQPLTFHEQYF.

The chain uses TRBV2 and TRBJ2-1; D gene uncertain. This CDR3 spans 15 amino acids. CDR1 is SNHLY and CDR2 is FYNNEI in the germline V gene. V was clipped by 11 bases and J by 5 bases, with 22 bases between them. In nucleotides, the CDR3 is TGTGCCTCAACTCCGACCCGGTATAGACACAATGAGCAGTTCTTC. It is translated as CASTPTRYRHNEQFF.

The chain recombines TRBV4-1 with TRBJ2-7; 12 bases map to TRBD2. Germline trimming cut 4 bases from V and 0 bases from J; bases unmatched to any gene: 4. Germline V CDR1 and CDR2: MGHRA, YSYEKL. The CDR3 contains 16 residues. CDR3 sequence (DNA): TGCGCCAGCAGCCCGGGACTAGCGGGTAGCTCCTACGAGCAGTACTTC. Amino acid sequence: CASSPGLAGSSYEQYF.

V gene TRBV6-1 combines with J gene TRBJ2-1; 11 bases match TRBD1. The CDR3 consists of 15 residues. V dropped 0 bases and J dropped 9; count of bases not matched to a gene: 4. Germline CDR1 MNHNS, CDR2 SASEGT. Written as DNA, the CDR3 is TGTGCCAGCAGTGAAGCCCGGACAGGGGGCGTTGAGCAGTTCTTC. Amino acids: CASSEARTGGVEQFF.

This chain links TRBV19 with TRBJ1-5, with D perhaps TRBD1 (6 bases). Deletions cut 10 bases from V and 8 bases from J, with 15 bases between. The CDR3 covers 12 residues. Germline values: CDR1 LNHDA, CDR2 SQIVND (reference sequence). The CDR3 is CATTIGGKPQHF. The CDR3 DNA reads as TGTGCCACAACGATAGGGGGTAAGCCCCAGCATTTT.

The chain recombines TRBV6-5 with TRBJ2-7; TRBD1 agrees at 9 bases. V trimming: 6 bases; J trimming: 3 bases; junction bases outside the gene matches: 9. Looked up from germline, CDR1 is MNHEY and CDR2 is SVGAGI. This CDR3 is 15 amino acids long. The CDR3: CASSQMGQGFYEQYF. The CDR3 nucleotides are TGTGCCAGCAGCCAGATGGGACAGGGCTTCTACGAGCAGTACTTC.

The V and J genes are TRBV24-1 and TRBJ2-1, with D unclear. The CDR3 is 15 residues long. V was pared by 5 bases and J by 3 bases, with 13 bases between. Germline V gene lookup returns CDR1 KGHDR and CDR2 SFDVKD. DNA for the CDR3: TGTGCCACCAGTGCGCTGGACGGCCACTACAATGAGCAGTTCTTC. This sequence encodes CATSALDGHYNEQFF.

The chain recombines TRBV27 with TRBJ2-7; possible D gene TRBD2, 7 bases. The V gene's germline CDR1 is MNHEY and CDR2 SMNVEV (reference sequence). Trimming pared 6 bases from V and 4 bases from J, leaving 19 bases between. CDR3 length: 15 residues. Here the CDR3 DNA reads TGTGCCAGCAGCCCACCGGGGGGCGGATCATACGAGCAGTACTTC. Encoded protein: CASSPPGGGSYEQYF.

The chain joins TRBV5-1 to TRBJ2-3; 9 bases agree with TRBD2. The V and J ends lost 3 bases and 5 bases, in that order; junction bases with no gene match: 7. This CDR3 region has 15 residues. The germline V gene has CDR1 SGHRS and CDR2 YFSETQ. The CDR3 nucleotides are TGCGCCAGCAGCTCCTTAGCGGGAGAGGGAGATACGCAGTATTTT. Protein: CASSSLAGEGDTQYF.

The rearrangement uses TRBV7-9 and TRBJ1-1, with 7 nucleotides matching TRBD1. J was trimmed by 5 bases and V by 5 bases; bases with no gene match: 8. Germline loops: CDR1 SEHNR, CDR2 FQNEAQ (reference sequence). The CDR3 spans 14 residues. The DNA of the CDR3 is TGTGCCAGCAGCCGAAGGGGGCTGTTGACTGAAGCTTTCTTT. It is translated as CASSRRGLLTEAFF.

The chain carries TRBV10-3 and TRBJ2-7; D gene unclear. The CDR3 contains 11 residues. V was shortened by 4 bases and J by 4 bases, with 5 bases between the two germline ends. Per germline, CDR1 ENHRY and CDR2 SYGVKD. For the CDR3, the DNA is TGTGCCATCAGTGGGCAGTACGAGCAGTACTTC. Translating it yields CAISGQYEQYF.

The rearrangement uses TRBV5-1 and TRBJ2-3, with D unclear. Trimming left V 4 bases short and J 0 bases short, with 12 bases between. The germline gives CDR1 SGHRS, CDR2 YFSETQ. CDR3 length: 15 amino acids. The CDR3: CASSLQTTSTDTQYF. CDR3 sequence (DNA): TGCGCCAGCAGCCTGCAGACAACTAGCACAGATACGCAGTATTTT.

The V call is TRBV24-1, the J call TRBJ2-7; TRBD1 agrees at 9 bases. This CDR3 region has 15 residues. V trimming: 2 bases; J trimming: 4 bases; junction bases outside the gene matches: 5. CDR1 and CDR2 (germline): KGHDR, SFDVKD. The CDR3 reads CATSDSTGGQYEQYF. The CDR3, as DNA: TGTGCCACCAGTGATTCGACAGGGGGTCAATACGAGCAGTACTTC.

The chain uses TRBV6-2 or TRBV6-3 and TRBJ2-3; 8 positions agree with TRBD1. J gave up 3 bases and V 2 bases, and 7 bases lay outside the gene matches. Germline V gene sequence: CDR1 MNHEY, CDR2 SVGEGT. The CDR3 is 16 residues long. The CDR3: CASSYPLGQGTDTQYF. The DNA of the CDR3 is TGTGCCAGCAGTTACCCCCTCGGACAGGGAACAGATACGCAGTATTTT.

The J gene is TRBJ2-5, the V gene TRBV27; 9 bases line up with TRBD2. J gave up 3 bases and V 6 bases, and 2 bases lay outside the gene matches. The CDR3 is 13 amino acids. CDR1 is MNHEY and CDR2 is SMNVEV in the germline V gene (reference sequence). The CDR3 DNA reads TGTGCCAGCAGAAGACTAGCGGAAGAGACCCAGTACTTC. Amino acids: CASRRLAEETQYF.

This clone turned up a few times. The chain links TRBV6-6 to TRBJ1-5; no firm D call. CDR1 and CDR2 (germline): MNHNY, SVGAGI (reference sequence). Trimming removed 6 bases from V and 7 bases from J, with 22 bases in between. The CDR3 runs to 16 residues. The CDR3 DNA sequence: TGTGCCAGCAGCCCCCGGACCCGGAGGCAGAGACAGCCCCAGCATTTT. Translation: CASSPRTRRQRQPQHF.

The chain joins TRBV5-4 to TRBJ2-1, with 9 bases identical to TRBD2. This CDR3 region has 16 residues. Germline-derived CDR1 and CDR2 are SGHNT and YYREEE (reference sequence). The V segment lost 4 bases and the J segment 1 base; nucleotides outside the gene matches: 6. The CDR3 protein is CASSGTSGRSYNEQFF. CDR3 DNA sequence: TGTGCCAGCAGCGGGACGAGCGGGAGGTCCTACAATGAGCAGTTCTTC.

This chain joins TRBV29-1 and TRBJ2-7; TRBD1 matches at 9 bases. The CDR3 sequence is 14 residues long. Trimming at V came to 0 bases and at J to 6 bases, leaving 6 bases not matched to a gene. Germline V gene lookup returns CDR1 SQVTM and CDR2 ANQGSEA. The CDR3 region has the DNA TGCAGCGTTGAAGAGAACAGGGGGCGAGGCGAGCAGTACTTC. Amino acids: CSVEENRGRGEQYF.

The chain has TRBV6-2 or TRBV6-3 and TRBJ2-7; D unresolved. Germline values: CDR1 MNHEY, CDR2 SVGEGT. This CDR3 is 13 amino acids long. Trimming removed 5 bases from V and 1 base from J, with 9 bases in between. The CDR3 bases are TGTGCCAGCAGTCTCCAGGCTTCCTACGAGCAGTACTTC. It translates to CASSLQASYEQYF.

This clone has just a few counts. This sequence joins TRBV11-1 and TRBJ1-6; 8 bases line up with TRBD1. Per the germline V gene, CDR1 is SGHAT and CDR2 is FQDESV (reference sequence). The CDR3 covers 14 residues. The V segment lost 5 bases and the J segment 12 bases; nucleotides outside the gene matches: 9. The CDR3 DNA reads TGTGCCAGCAGCACCGGACAGGGACTAGGACCCCTCCACTTT. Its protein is CASSTGQGLGPLHF.

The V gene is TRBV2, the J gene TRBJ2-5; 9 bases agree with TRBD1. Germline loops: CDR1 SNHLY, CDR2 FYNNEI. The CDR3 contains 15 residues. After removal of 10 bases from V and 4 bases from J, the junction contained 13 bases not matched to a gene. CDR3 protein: CANHPGQGGRETQYF. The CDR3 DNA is TGTGCCAACCACCCGGGACAGGGTGGACGAGAGACCCAGTACTTC. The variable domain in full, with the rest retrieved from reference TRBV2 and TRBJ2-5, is EPEVTQTPSHQVTQMGQEVILRCVPISNHLYFYWYRQILGQKVEFLVSFYNNEISEKSEIFDDQFSVERPDGSNFTLKIRSTKLEDSAMYFCANHPGQGGRETQYFGPGTRLLVL.

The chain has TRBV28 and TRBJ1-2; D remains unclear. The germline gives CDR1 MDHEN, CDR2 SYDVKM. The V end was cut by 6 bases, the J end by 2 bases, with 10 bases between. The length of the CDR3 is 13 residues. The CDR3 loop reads CASSLQGNYGYTF. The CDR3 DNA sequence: TGTGCCAGCAGCCTACAAGGAAACTATGGCTACACCTTC.

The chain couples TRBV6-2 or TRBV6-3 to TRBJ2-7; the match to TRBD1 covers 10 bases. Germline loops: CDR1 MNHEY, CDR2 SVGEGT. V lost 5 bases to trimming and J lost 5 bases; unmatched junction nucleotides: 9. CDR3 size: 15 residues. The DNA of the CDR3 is TGTGCCAGCAGTCGCTCGTCGACAGGGGGCGACGAGCAGTACTTC. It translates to CASSRSSTGGDEQYF.

The CDR3 DNA follows: TGTGCCAGCAGACCAGCGAACACCGGGGAGCTGTTTTTT. Translated: CASRPANTGELFF. V and J are TRBV12-3 or TRBV12-4 and TRBJ2-2; no reliable D call. V was trimmed by 6 bases and J by 0 bases, leaving 5 bases between them. The CDR3 runs 13 residues.